A selection of T cell receptor beta chains follows, all from one sample in a study of T-cell memory formation after mild COVID-19. TCRdb itself ran the 5' RACE reads through MiXCR, one entry per CDR3 protein. The sample consists of hundreds of thousands of distinct CDR3 sequences, approximately 15% of them appearing once. Material: PBMCs or a T cell subset sorted from them (not recorded which). These receptors originate from a man aged 18 to 30 who had mild COVID-19 (a few samples of this study predate the infection). Cell type and time point are not known. The CDR3 runs from the conserved cysteine through the conserved F or W. Each record gives: clone size, J gene, D gene, V gene, CDR3 protein, CDR3 DNA. D genes are given only for firm matches. Some rows mark clone size as missing; the rest say once, few, many or name a class of expanded clone.

abundance: .
j_gene: TRBJ1-2
d_gene: .
v_gene: TRBV5-1
CDR3aa: CASSLVLGGWDYGYTF
CDR3nt: TGCGCCAGCAGCTTGGTGCTCGGGGGCTGGGACTATGGCTACACCTTC

abundance: .
j_gene: TRBJ1-1
d_gene: .
v_gene: TRBV5-1
CDR3aa: CASSLEPGQATEAFF
CDR3nt: TGCGCCAGCAGCTTGGAGCCAGGTCAGGCTACTGAAGCTTTCTTT

abundance: few
j_gene: TRBJ2-3
d_gene: TRBD2
v_gene: TRBV7-9
CDR3aa: CASSTRWGGLAVADTQYF
CDR3nt: TGTGCCAGCAGCACGCGGTGGGGGGGACTAGCGGTCGCAGATACGCAGTATTTT

abundance: few
j_gene: TRBJ1-1
d_gene: .
v_gene: TRBV4-3
CDR3aa: CASSQYLSGNTEAFF
CDR3nt: TGCGCCAGCAGCCAATACCTTTCAGGGAACACTGAAGCTTTCTTT

abundance: many
j_gene: TRBJ1-5
d_gene: .
v_gene: TRBV4-1
CDR3aa: CASSQEGGIINQPQHF
CDR3nt: TGCGCCAGCAGCCAAGAGGGGGGTATCATCAATCAGCCCCAGCATTTT

abundance: few
j_gene: TRBJ1-4
d_gene: TRBD1
v_gene: TRBV7-9
CDR3aa: CASSRDRARTNEKLFF
CDR3nt: TGTGCCAGCAGCAGAGACAGGGCTCGAACTAATGAAAAACTGTTTTTT

abundance: .
j_gene: TRBJ2-4
d_gene: .
v_gene: TRBV18
CDR3aa: CARTGPLQYF
CDR3nt: TGTGCCAGAACCGGGCCCCTTCAGTACTTC

abundance: .
j_gene: TRBJ1-2
d_gene: .
v_gene: TRBV24-1
CDR3aa: CATSENREHGYTF
CDR3nt: TGTGCCACCAGTGAGAACAGGGAACATGGCTACACCTTC

abundance: few
j_gene: TRBJ2-2
d_gene: .
v_gene: TRBV7-3
CDR3aa: CASSPTRGGAGELFF
CDR3nt: TGTGCCAGCAGCCCGACGAGGGGGGGGGCCGGGGAGCTGTTTTTT

abundance: many
j_gene: TRBJ1-5
d_gene: .
v_gene: TRBV12-5
CDR3aa: CASASGVQPQHF
CDR3nt: TGTGCTAGTGCCTCGGGGGTTCAGCCCCAGCATTTT

abundance: few
j_gene: TRBJ2-3
d_gene: .
v_gene: TRBV20-1
CDR3aa: CSARSIERSTDTQYF
CDR3nt: TGCAGTGCTAGATCCATAGAGCGGAGCACAGATACGCAGTATTTT

abundance: .
j_gene: TRBJ1-1
d_gene: .
v_gene: TRBV6-5
CDR3aa: CASSYLFREATEAFF
CDR3nt: TGTGCCAGCAGTTACTTATTCAGGGAGGCCACTGAAGCTTTCTTT

abundance: .
j_gene: TRBJ2-3
d_gene: TRBD2
v_gene: TRBV29-1
CDR3aa: CSVGLETSAFVADTQYF
CDR3nt: TGCAGCGTTGGCCTGGAAACTAGCGCTTTCGTTGCAGATACGCAGTATTTT

abundance: many
j_gene: TRBJ2-2
d_gene: .
v_gene: TRBV4-3
CDR3aa: CASSQVLPGAGELFF
CDR3nt: TGCGCCAGCAGCCAAGTCCTTCCGGGGGCCGGGGAGCTGTTTTTT

abundance: many
j_gene: TRBJ1-2
d_gene: .
v_gene: TRBV20-1
CDR3aa: CSAFPATSPSPNYGYTF
CDR3nt: TGCAGTGCTTTCCCGGCCACCTCACCATCTCCTAACTATGGCTACACCTTC

abundance: .
j_gene: TRBJ2-2
d_gene: .
v_gene: TRBV7-3
CDR3aa: CASRRMPGRTNTGELFF
CDR3nt: TGTGCCAGCAGAAGGATGCCGGGACGGACGAACACCGGGGAGCTGTTTTTT

abundance: few
j_gene: TRBJ1-5
d_gene: .
v_gene: TRBV4-2
CDR3aa: CASRETGGGQPQHF
CDR3nt: TGTGCCAGCAGAGAGACGGGGGGAGGACAGCCCCAGCATTTT

abundance: few
j_gene: TRBJ2-1
d_gene: TRBD1
v_gene: TRBV7-2
CDR3aa: CASSPPGTGGHNEQFF
CDR3nt: TGTGCCAGCAGCCCCCCCGGGACAGGGGGCCACAATGAGCAGTTCTTC

abundance: .
j_gene: TRBJ2-2
d_gene: TRBD1
v_gene: TRBV12-3/TRBV12-4
CDR3aa: CASRLDRGLAGELFF
CDR3nt: TGTGCCAGCAGGCTAGACAGGGGGCTTGCCGGGGAGCTGTTTTTT

abundance: .
j_gene: TRBJ2-1
d_gene: .
v_gene: TRBV24-1
CDR3aa: CATSDLEQVDEQFF
CDR3nt: TGTGCCACCAGTGATTTGGAGCAGGTGGATGAGCAGTTCTTC

abundance: .
j_gene: TRBJ2-6
d_gene: .
v_gene: TRBV11-2
CDR3aa: CASSFGDPFSGANVLTF
CDR3nt: TGTGCCAGCAGCTTTGGGGACCCATTCTCTGGGGCCAACGTCCTGACTTTC

abundance: few
j_gene: TRBJ1-6
d_gene: TRBD1
v_gene: TRBV6-1
CDR3aa: CASCQGGTYNSPLHF
CDR3nt: TGTGCCAGCTGCCAGGGGGGAACTTATAATTCACCCCTCCACTTT

abundance: many
j_gene: TRBJ1-5
d_gene: .
v_gene: TRBV28
CDR3aa: CASSFSGQPQHF
CDR3nt: TGTGCCAGCAGTTTCTCTGGTCAGCCCCAGCATTTT

abundance: few
j_gene: TRBJ2-2
d_gene: .
v_gene: TRBV10-3
CDR3aa: CAISRDTAKNTGELFF
CDR3nt: TGTGCCATCAGTCGGGACACCGCGAAGAACACCGGGGAGCTGTTTTTT

abundance: .
j_gene: TRBJ1-2
d_gene: .
v_gene: TRBV7-9
CDR3aa: CASSSQDSEGNYGYTF
CDR3nt: TGTGCCAGCAGCTCCCAGGACAGCGAAGGCAACTATGGCTACACCTTC

abundance: .
j_gene: TRBJ1-1
d_gene: .
v_gene: TRBV7-9
CDR3aa: CASSKTGMNTEAFF
CDR3nt: TGTGCCAGCAGCAAAACAGGGATGAACACTGAAGCTTTCTTT

abundance: .
j_gene: TRBJ2-3
d_gene: TRBD2
v_gene: TRBV20-1
CDR3aa: CSANIAGGRADTQYF
CDR3nt: TGCAGTGCTAACATAGCGGGGGGTCGGGCAGATACGCAGTATTTT

abundance: few
j_gene: TRBJ1-1
d_gene: .
v_gene: TRBV4-2
CDR3aa: CASSQGRGGIEAFF
CDR3nt: TGTGCCAGCAGCCAAGGCAGGGGAGGTATTGAAGCTTTCTTT

abundance: .
j_gene: TRBJ2-1
d_gene: .
v_gene: TRBV6-1
CDR3aa: CASSFFFTVNEQFF
CDR3nt: TGTGCCAGCAGTTTCTTCTTTACCGTAAATGAGCAGTTCTTC

abundance: .
j_gene: TRBJ2-7
d_gene: .
v_gene: TRBV18
CDR3aa: CASSPALSYEQYF
CDR3nt: TGTGCCAGCTCACCGGCGTTATCCTACGAGCAGTACTTC

abundance: many
j_gene: TRBJ2-3
d_gene: TRBD2
v_gene: TRBV12-3/TRBV12-4
CDR3aa: CASSSSGGAGDTQYF
CDR3nt: TGTGCCAGCAGTAGTAGCGGGGGGGCCGGAGATACGCAGTATTTT

abundance: .
j_gene: TRBJ2-3
d_gene: .
v_gene: TRBV28
CDR3aa: CASHGGGTTDTQYF
CDR3nt: TGTGCCAGCCACGGAGGGGGGACCACAGATACGCAGTATTTT

abundance: many
j_gene: TRBJ1-5
d_gene: .
v_gene: TRBV6-2/TRBV6-3
CDR3aa: CASSYPPGPQHF
CDR3nt: TGTGCCAGCAGTTACCCTCCAGGGCCCCAGCATTTT

abundance: few
j_gene: TRBJ2-2
d_gene: TRBD1
v_gene: TRBV20-1
CDR3aa: CSARAPGQGVNTGELFF
CDR3nt: TGCAGTGCTAGAGCGCCGGGACAGGGGGTAAACACCGGGGAGCTGTTTTTT

abundance: .
j_gene: TRBJ1-6
d_gene: .
v_gene: TRBV7-2
CDR3aa: CASSRSSHSPLHF
CDR3nt: TGTGCCAGCAGCCGATCCAGCCATTCACCCCTCCACTTT

abundance: .
j_gene: TRBJ1-4
d_gene: .
v_gene: TRBV5-1
CDR3aa: CASSPQGFNEKLFF
CDR3nt: TGCGCCAGCAGTCCTCAGGGCTTTAATGAAAAACTGTTTTTT

abundance: few
j_gene: TRBJ2-7
d_gene: .
v_gene: TRBV11-2
CDR3aa: CASSPRDRAYEQYF
CDR3nt: TGTGCCAGCAGCCCCCGGGACCGCGCCTACGAGCAGTACTTC

abundance: few
j_gene: TRBJ2-5
d_gene: TRBD2
v_gene: TRBV20-1
CDR3aa: CSAWTSGGLEETQYF
CDR3nt: TGCAGTGCTTGGACTAGCGGGGGGCTGGAAGAGACCCAGTACTTC

abundance: few
j_gene: TRBJ2-7
d_gene: .
v_gene: TRBV30
CDR3aa: CAWSSGLEQYF
CDR3nt: TGTGCCTGGAGTTCCGGGCTCGAGCAGTACTTC

abundance: .
j_gene: TRBJ2-7
d_gene: TRBD1
v_gene: TRBV20-1
CDR3aa: CSSRDGGTGSEQYF
CDR3nt: TGCAGTTCTAGAGACGGCGGGACAGGATCGGAGCAGTACTTC

abundance: few
j_gene: TRBJ1-4
d_gene: .
v_gene: TRBV4-1
CDR3aa: CASSLKVPGKLFF
CDR3nt: TGCGCCAGCAGCCTAAAGGTCCCCGGAAAACTGTTTTTT

abundance: few
j_gene: TRBJ1-1
d_gene: .
v_gene: TRBV5-1
CDR3aa: CASSLARGGWGTEAFF
CDR3nt: TGCGCCAGCAGCTTGGCCCGTGGGGGCTGGGGCACTGAAGCTTTCTTT

abundance: few
j_gene: TRBJ2-7
d_gene: .
v_gene: TRBV5-1
CDR3aa: CASSWASGGFAYEQYF
CDR3nt: TGCGCCAGCAGCTGGGCGTCGGGGGGCTTTGCCTACGAGCAGTACTTC

abundance: few
j_gene: TRBJ1-5
d_gene: .
v_gene: TRBV6-5
CDR3aa: CASSYPQGGNQPQHF
CDR3nt: TGTGCCAGCAGTTACCCACAGGGAGGCAATCAGCCCCAGCATTTT

abundance: .
j_gene: TRBJ2-2
d_gene: .
v_gene: TRBV29-1
CDR3aa: CSVNTNTGELFF
CDR3nt: TGCAGCGTGAACACGAACACCGGGGAGCTGTTTTTT

abundance: few
j_gene: TRBJ2-2
d_gene: TRBD1
v_gene: TRBV7-9
CDR3aa: CASRPADRANGELFF
CDR3nt: TGTGCCAGCAGACCAGCGGACAGGGCAAATGGGGAGCTGTTTTTT

abundance: few
j_gene: TRBJ1-5
d_gene: .
v_gene: TRBV6-1
CDR3aa: CASSGGGVWPQHF
CDR3nt: TGTGCCAGCAGTGGGGGAGGGGTCTGGCCCCAGCATTTT

abundance: .
j_gene: TRBJ1-1
d_gene: .
v_gene: TRBV29-1
CDR3aa: CSVEDLENTEAFF
CDR3nt: TGCAGCGTTGAAGATCTGGAGAACACTGAAGCTTTCTTT

abundance: .
j_gene: TRBJ2-5
d_gene: TRBD2
v_gene: TRBV4-2
CDR3aa: CASSARPASGEETQYF
CDR3nt: TGTGCCAGCAGCGCGCGCCCGGCTAGCGGGGAAGAGACCCAGTACTTC

abundance: .
j_gene: TRBJ1-1
d_gene: .
v_gene: TRBV12-3/TRBV12-4
CDR3aa: CASSSLVGGSTEAFF
CDR3nt: TGTGCCAGCAGTTCCCTGGTTGGGGGGTCCACTGAAGCTTTCTTT

abundance: few
j_gene: TRBJ2-3
d_gene: TRBD2
v_gene: TRBV10-3
CDR3aa: CATQTSGGPDTQYF
CDR3nt: TGTGCCACACAAACTAGCGGGGGCCCAGATACGCAGTATTTT

abundance: many
j_gene: TRBJ1-1
d_gene: .
v_gene: TRBV5-1
CDR3aa: CASSLWPQGGRGTEAFF
CDR3nt: TGCGCCAGCAGCTTGTGGCCACAGGGTGGCCGGGGCACTGAAGCTTTCTTT

abundance: few
j_gene: TRBJ2-1
d_gene: TRBD2
v_gene: TRBV4-3
CDR3aa: CASSRESAGVMEQFF
CDR3nt: TGCGCCAGCAGCCGAGAGTCCGCGGGGGTAATGGAGCAGTTCTTC

abundance: few
j_gene: TRBJ2-1
d_gene: .
v_gene: TRBV12-3/TRBV12-4
CDR3aa: CASSLVGLPNEQFF
CDR3nt: TGTGCCAGCAGTTTAGTCGGACTTCCGAATGAGCAGTTCTTC

abundance: .
j_gene: TRBJ2-2
d_gene: .
v_gene: TRBV4-2
CDR3aa: CASSQWVNTGELFF
CDR3nt: TGTGCCAGCAGCCAATGGGTTAACACCGGGGAGCTGTTTTTT